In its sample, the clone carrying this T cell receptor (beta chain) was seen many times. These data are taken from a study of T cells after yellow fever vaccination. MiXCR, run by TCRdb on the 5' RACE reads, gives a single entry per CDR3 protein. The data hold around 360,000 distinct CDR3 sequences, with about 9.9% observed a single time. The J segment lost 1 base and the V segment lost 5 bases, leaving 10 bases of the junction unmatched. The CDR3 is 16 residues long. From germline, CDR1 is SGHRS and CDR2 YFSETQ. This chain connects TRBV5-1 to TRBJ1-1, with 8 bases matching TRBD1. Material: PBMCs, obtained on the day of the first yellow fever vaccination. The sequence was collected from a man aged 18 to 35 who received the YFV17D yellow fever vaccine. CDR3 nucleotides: TGCGCCAGCAGATTCGGACAGGGCTTATCGAACACTGAAGCTTTCTTT. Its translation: CASRFGQGLSNTEAFF. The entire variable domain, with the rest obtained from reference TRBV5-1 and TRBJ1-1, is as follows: KAGVTQTPRYLIKTRGQQVTLSCSPISGHRSVSWYQQTPGQGLQFLFEYFSETQRNKGNFPGRFSGRQFSNSRSEMNVSTLELGDSALYLCASRFGQGLSNTEAFFGQGTRLTVV.